One and the same sample provided the 23 T cell receptor beta chains below, sequenced in a study of cytomegalovirus exposure and HLA in healthy donors (TCRdb year 2017). The method was the immunoSEQ multiplex PCR assay. What TCRdb holds here is the immuneACCESS table cut down to in-frame rearrangements. Part of the clones is not present; checked against another copy, under half of the missing clones reflect an unresolved V gene, and the others are unexplained. The sample table holds around 200,000 clones, of which about 80% were seen once. Roughly 2.8% of the sample lies in the top ten. The sequencing sample was made of PBMCs. The receptors originated from a woman between 18 and 29 years old in good health and CMV-seropositive.

The count of this clone is one. Within the sample, other DNA sequences also encode this same CDR3. The chain combines TRBV5-1 with TRBJ1-1; D not certain. The CDR3 loop spans 13 amino acids. V was pared by 1 base and J by 5 bases, with 9 bases between. In germline, CDR1 is SGHRS, CDR2 YFSETQ. CDR3 nucleotide sequence: TGCGCCAGCAGCTTGCGTAGAGGGACTGAAGCTTTCTTT. It encodes CASSLRRGTEAFF.

This chain links TRBV19 with TRBJ1-6; D is perhaps TRBD1 (6 bases). Per germline, CDR1 LNHDA and CDR2 SQIVND (reference sequence). Trimming took 4 bases from V and 0 from J, leaving 13 bases between them. CDR3 length: 17 amino acids. CDR3 in DNA: TGTGCCAGTAGTAACCAGGGGAAAAGCTCCTATAATTCACCCCTCCACTTT. Translating gives CASSNQGKSSYNSPLHF.

J is TRBJ2-7 and V is TRBV2; a weak D match, TRBD1 (6 bases). Trimming pared 8 bases from V and 2 bases from J, leaving 13 bases between. Germline V gene sequence: CDR1 SNHLY, CDR2 FYNNEI. The CDR3 sequence is 13 residues long. CDR3 sequence (DNA): TGTGCCAGCTTTTTACAGGGAACCTACGAGCAGTACTTC. Translation: CASFLQGTYEQYF.

The chain joins TRBV9 to TRBJ1-6; D is uncertain. This CDR3 has 16 amino acids. CDR1 and CDR2 (germline): SGDLS, YYNGEE. V lost 4 bases, J lost 5 bases, and 16 bases lay in between. CDR3 DNA: TGTGCCAGCAGCCCCGGTCAGAGGAGCAATAATTCACCCCTCCACTTT. This encodes CASSPGQRSNNSPLHF.

J is TRBJ1-5 and V is TRBV5-1; 7 bases line up with TRBD1. The V gene end was trimmed by 3 bases and the J gene end by 0 bases; junction bases not matched to a gene: 9. From germline, CDR1 is SGHRS and CDR2 YFSETQ. The CDR3 has 17 amino acids. The CDR3 DNA is TGCGCCAGCAGCTCGCCACTACAGGGGAATAGCAATCAGCCCCAGCATTTT. This gives the protein CASSSPLQGNSNQPQHF.

J is TRBJ2-2 and V is TRBV11-2; D may be TRBD1 (6 bases). V was shortened by 3 bases and J by 7 bases, with 9 bases between the two germline ends. This CDR3 region has 13 residues. CDR1 and CDR2 (germline): SGHAT, FQNNGV. CDR3 amino acids: CASSLSRGGELFF. The CDR3 bases are TGTGCCAGCAGCTTGAGCAGGGGCGGGGAGCTGTTTTTT. The full variable domain, rest sourced from reference TRBV11-2 and TRBJ2-2, is EAGVAQSPRYKIIEKRQSVAFWCNPISGHATLYWYQQILGQGPKLLIQFQNNGVVDDSQLPKDRFSAERLKGVDSTLKIQPAKLEDSAVYLCASSLSRGGELFFGEGSRLTVL.

The chain uses TRBV5-1 and TRBJ2-1; 10 bases align to TRBD1. This CDR3 has 15 residues. J lost 7 bases, V lost 0 bases, and 4 bases had no gene match. Per germline, CDR1 SGHRS and CDR2 YFSETQ. CDR3 sequence: CASSLGQGALNEQFF. In DNA form, the CDR3 reads TGCGCCAGCAGCTTGGGACAGGGGGCGTTAAATGAGCAGTTCTTC.

V is TRBV6-6 and J is TRBJ1-6; perhaps TRBD1 as D (5 bases). Germline CDR1 reads MNHNY; CDR2 reads SVGAGI (reference sequence). This CDR3 is 14 amino acids long. V gave up 1 base and J gave up 10 bases, with 11 bases separating them. CDR3 in amino acids: CASSYLGEQSPLHF. Written as DNA, the CDR3 is TGTGCCAGCAGTTACTTAGGGGAACAATCACCCCTCCACTTT.

The chain combines TRBV7-9 with TRBJ1-2, with no clear D. This CDR3 spans 11 amino acids. Trimming took off 3 bases at V and 11 bases at J, with 10 bases between the two ends. CDR1 and CDR2 from the germline V gene are SEHNR and FQNEAQ (reference sequence). CDR3 sequence: CASSLTGSYTF. CDR3 nucleotide sequence: TGTGCCAGCAGCTTGACTGGGTCTTACACCTTC.

The V call is TRBV6-1, the J call TRBJ1-5; 7 positions match TRBD1. Germline CDR1 reads MNHNS; CDR2 reads SASEGT. The V gene end was trimmed by 3 bases and the J gene end by 6 bases; junction bases not matched to a gene: 11. This CDR3 contains 16 residues. CDR3 nucleotide sequence: TGTGCCAGCAGTGATCTACAGGGGTGGGAGCGTCAGCCCCAGCATTTT. Encoded protein: CASSDLQGWERQPQHF.

This sequence joins TRBV2 and TRBJ1-1; D is ambiguous. Deletions cut 8 bases from V and 6 bases from J, with 16 bases between. There are 13 residues in the CDR3. The V gene's germline CDR1 is SNHLY and CDR2 FYNNEI. In nucleotides, the CDR3 is TGTGCCAGCGAGGAGAGAACTCGACCTGAAGCTTTCTTT. It specifies CASEERTRPEAFF. The full variable domain, with the rest looked up from reference TRBV2 and TRBJ1-1, is EPEVTQTPSHQVTQMGQEVILRCVPISNHLYFYWYRQILGQKVEFLVSFYNNEISEKSEIFDDQFSVERPDGSNFTLKIRSTKLEDSAMYFCASEERTRPEAFFGQGTRLTVV.

The V and J genes are TRBV29-1 and TRBJ1-1, with 7 bases lining up with TRBD1. CDR1 and CDR2 from the germline V gene are SQVTM and ANQGSEA. This CDR3 comprises 12 residues. V lost 4 bases, J lost 7 bases, and 6 bases stayed unmatched. CDR3 protein: CSVAEGAGEAFF. CDR3 in DNA: TGCAGCGTTGCGGAGGGGGCTGGTGAAGCTTTCTTT.

The chain combines TRBV28 with TRBJ1-4; 7 positions agree with TRBD1. The CDR3 runs to 15 residues. The germline gives CDR1 MDHEN, CDR2 SYDVKM. With 1 base clipped from V and 8 bases from J, the junction kept 7 bases outside the gene matches. Written as DNA, the CDR3 is TGTGCCAGCAGTTTATTAAGGGGGCAGGAAGAAAAACTGTTTTTT. Protein: CASSLLRGQEEKLFF.

The V and J genes are TRBV7-9 and TRBJ2-1, with D possibly being TRBD1 (6 bases). The CDR3 has 14 residues. V was trimmed by 11 bases and J by 7 bases, leaving 21 bases between them. The germline V gene has CDR1 SEHNR and CDR2 FQNEAQ (reference sequence). The CDR3 is CAPNRVGGVNEQFF. The DNA of the CDR3 is TGTGCCCCTAATCGGGTTGGGGGCGTGAATGAGCAGTTCTTC.

This chain links TRBV6-5 with TRBJ2-7; the match to TRBD1 covers 9 bases. J lost 6 bases, V lost 8 bases, and 8 bases had no gene match. The germline V gene encodes CDR1 MNHEY and CDR2 SVGAGI. CDR3 length: 13 residues. CDR3 in DNA: TGTGCCAGCGGACACAGGGGGCGCGGCGAGCAGTACTTC. It encodes CASGHRGRGEQYF.

This chain connects TRBV19 to TRBJ2-3, with 8 bases lining up with TRBD2. CDR1 and CDR2 from the germline V gene are LNHDA and SQIVND (reference sequence). Trimming at V came to 1 base and at J to 3 bases, leaving 0 bases not matched to a gene. The length of the CDR3 is 14 residues. This CDR3 is CASSIGGGTDTQYF. The CDR3 DNA is TGTGCCAGTAGTATAGGCGGGGGGACAGATACGCAGTATTTT.

The J gene is TRBJ1-2, the V gene TRBV2; D call uncertain. The V and J ends lost 6 bases and 2 bases respectively, with 7 bases between them. Germline assignment: CDR1 SNHLY and CDR2 FYNNEI. The CDR3 consists of 12 residues. CDR3 nucleotide sequence: TGTGCCAGCAGCCTTACAAACTATGGCTACACCTTC. Protein sequence: CASSLTNYGYTF.

This chain links TRBV4-2 with TRBJ2-7; D not certain. V lost 1 base to trimming and J lost 6 bases, with 4 bases between them. The length of the CDR3 is 11 residues. CDR1 and CDR2 (germline): LGHNA, YNFKEQ. CDR3 region: CASSQGREQYF. The CDR3 DNA reads TGTGCCAGCAGCCAAGGTCGCGAGCAGTACTTC.

CDR3 residues: CASLKTHPGDTQYF. CDR3 DNA: TGTGCCAGCTTGAAGACACATCCAGGGGATACGCAGTATTTT. The J gene is TRBJ2-3, the V gene TRBV6-6, with a tentative D call TRBD1 (5 bases). From germline, CDR1 is MNHNY and CDR2 SVGAGI (reference sequence). Trimming removed 8 bases from V and 6 bases from J, with 18 bases in between. The CDR3 extends over 14 amino acids.

The rearrangement joins TRBV5-1 to TRBJ2-2; 8 nucleotides line up with TRBD2. The CDR3 loop spans 16 amino acids. Per the germline V gene, CDR1 is SGHRS and CDR2 is YFSETQ. Trimming cost V 7 bases and J 0 bases; bases outside gene matches: 8. DNA of the CDR3: TGCGCCAGCCGGGATAGCGGGATCGCGAACACCGGGGAGCTGTTTTTT. It is translated as CASRDSGIANTGELFF.

The chain couples TRBV7-9 to TRBJ1-1; a possible D gene is TRBD1 (5 bases). The germline CDR1 and CDR2 sequences are SEHNR and FQNEAQ (reference sequence). The V end was cut by 9 bases, the J end by 4 bases, with 15 bases between. The CDR3 is 13 residues long. The CDR3, as DNA: TGTGCCAGTGGCCGGGGGGACTTCACTGAAGCTTTCTTT. It is translated as CASGRGDFTEAFF.

The chain joins TRBV4-1 to TRBJ2-7; D possibly corresponds to TRBD1 (5 bases). CDR1 and CDR2 (germline): MGHRA, YSYEKL. CDR3 length equals 17 residues. Trimming took 1 base from V and 3 from J, leaving 19 bases between them. The DNA of the CDR3 is TGCGCCAGCAGCCAAGGGGGCTCTCCGGGTTCGGGCTACGAGCAGTACTTC. Translation: CASSQGGSPGSGYEQYF.

The gene calls are TRBV4-3 and TRBJ1-6; the D gene is possibly TRBD1 (5 bases). V was pared by 0 bases and J by 12 bases, with 15 bases between. Germline-derived CDR1 and CDR2 are LGHNA and YSLEER. The CDR3 covers 15 residues. CDR3 DNA: TGCGCCAGCAGCCAAGAGGGGGTCGGGGGGTTACCCCTCCACTTT. It translates to CASSQEGVGGLPLHF.